The 29 T cell receptor beta chains reported below all come from one sample, sequenced in a study of blood T cell repertoires in COVID-19. Assay used: immunoSEQ multiplex PCR; TCRdb lists only in-frame clones, some missing. This sample has fewer than 60,000 clones, with 70% to 85% found just once. Sequencing used peripheral blood. Receptor source: a human donor in a cohort sampled during active COVID-19.

This rearrangement joins TRBV4-1 to TRBJ2-6; 8 nucleotides match TRBD2. The V gene's germline CDR1 is MGHRA and CDR2 YSYEKL. The CDR3 is 17 amino acids. The V gene end was trimmed by 1 base and the J gene end by 0 bases; junction bases not matched to a gene: 2. CDR3: CASSQGTSSSGANVLTF. The DNA for the CDR3 is TGCGCCAGCAGCCAAGGGACTAGCAGCTCTGGGGCCAACGTCCTGACTTTC.

The CDR3 loop reads CASSLVTGNGYTF. The DNA for the CDR3 is TGTGCCAGCAGCTTGGTCACAGGGAACGGCTACACCTTC. This chain joins TRBV5-6 and TRBJ1-2, with D tentatively TRBD1 (6 bases). CDR1 is SGHDT, CDR2 YYEEEE, per germline. The CDR3 is 13 residues long. V lost 0 bases, J lost 8 bases, and 11 bases lay in between.

This chain links TRBV7-2 with TRBJ1-4, with D possibly being TRBD1 (6 bases). Trimming stripped 5 bases from V and 6 bases from J, with 16 bases between. Germline CDR1 reads SGHTA; CDR2 reads FQGNSA. This CDR3 region has 15 residues. CDR3 region: CASSPRGGGHEKLFF. In DNA form, the CDR3 reads TGTGCCAGCAGCCCCCGGGGGGGCGGGCATGAAAAACTGTTTTTT.

V usage is TRBV28 and J usage is TRBJ1-5; the match to TRBD1 covers 11 bases. This CDR3 region has 16 residues. CDR1 and CDR2 (germline): MDHEN, SYDVKM. The V and J ends lost 5 bases and 4 bases, in that order; junction bases with no gene match: 7. CDR3: CASSGPGDRGNQPQHF. The DNA of the CDR3 is TGTGCCAGCAGTGGGCCCGGGGACAGGGGGAATCAGCCCCAGCATTTT. Variable domain in full (rest from reference TRBV28 and TRBJ1-5): DVKVTQSSRYLVKRTGEKVFLECVQDMDHENMFWYRQDPGLGLRLIYFSYDVKMKEKGDIPEGYSVSREKKERFSLILESASTNQTSMYLCASSGPGDRGNQPQHFGDGTRLSIL.

The CDR3 DNA follows: TGTGCCAGCAGCGGGACAGGGAACACCGGGGAGCTGTTTTTT. Encoded protein: CASSGTGNTGELFF. The chain links TRBV9 to TRBJ2-2; 7 bases align to TRBD1. Germline V lookup: CDR1 SGDLS, CDR2 YYNGEE. The J segment lost 1 base and the V segment lost 3 bases, leaving 0 bases of the junction unmatched. CDR3 length: 14 residues.

The chain employs TRBV7-8 and TRBJ2-7; D may be TRBD1 (5 bases). With 7 bases removed from V and 0 bases from J, the gap between germline ends came to 13 bases. The CDR3 is 14 amino acids. CDR1 and CDR2 (germline): SGHVS, FQNEAQ. The CDR3 bases are TGTGCCAGCAAGGGGTCCCGAAGCTCCTACGAGCAGTACTTC. This gives the protein CASKGSRSSYEQYF.

This clone was recorded once. This rearrangement joins TRBV30 to TRBJ1-5; 10 positions agree with TRBD1. Germline loops: CDR1 GTSNPN, CDR2 SVGIG (reference sequence). The length of the CDR3 is 13 residues. Germline trimming cut 3 bases from V and 5 bases from J; bases unmatched to any gene: 1. The CDR3 spells CAWRTGGDQPQHF. The CDR3 nucleotides are TGTGCCTGGAGGACAGGGGGCGATCAGCCCCAGCATTTT.

The rearrangement links TRBV3-1 (or the pseudogene TRBV3-2) to TRBJ2-5; 9 bases map to TRBD2. CDR3 size: 16 residues. The V segment lost 1 base and the J segment 2 bases; nucleotides outside the gene matches: 5. The germline V gene has CDR1 LGHDT and CDR2 YNNKEL (reference sequence). Written as DNA, the CDR3 is TGTGCCAGCAGCCAAGCAGCGGGAGGACCTCAAGAGACCCAGTACTTC. Encoded protein: CASSQAAGGPQETQYF.

J is TRBJ2-7 and V is TRBV28; D uncertain. Trimming shortened V by 7 bases and J by 4 bases, and 8 bases separated the two germline ends. The germline V gene encodes CDR1 MDHEN and CDR2 SYDVKM. The CDR3 is 11 amino acids. The CDR3 loop is CASKAGYEQYF. The CDR3 DNA reads TGTGCCAGCAAGGCAGGATACGAGCAGTACTTC.

CDR3 in amino acids: CASNPRQGVLQPQHF. For the CDR3, the DNA is TGTGCCAGTAATCCGCGACAGGGGGTTCTCCAGCCCCAGCATTTT. The chain employs TRBV19 and TRBJ1-5; 9 positions match TRBD1. After removal of 7 bases from V and 7 bases from J, the junction contained 11 bases not matched to a gene. This CDR3 is 15 amino acids long. CDR1 and CDR2 from the germline V gene are LNHDA and SQIVND (reference sequence).

The rearrangement links TRBV2 to TRBJ1-5; 10 bases are a match to TRBD1. Germline CDR1 SNHLY, CDR2 FYNNEI. The CDR3 consists of 13 residues. J was trimmed by 5 bases and V by 6 bases; bases with no gene match: 1. CDR3 protein: CASRTGGYQPQHF. The CDR3 nucleotides are TGTGCCAGCAGGACAGGGGGCTATCAGCCCCAGCATTTT.

The rearrangement links TRBV11-2 to TRBJ1-5; a weak D match, TRBD1 (5 bases). The V end lost 5 bases, the J end lost 2 bases, and 13 bases lay between the germline ends. The CDR3 contains 15 residues. CDR1 is SGHAT, CDR2 FQNNGV, per germline. DNA of the CDR3: TGTGCCAGCAGCCCAGGGTCCAGGGGCAATCAGCCCCAGCATTTT. Residues: CASSPGSRGNQPQHF.

The rearrangement uses TRBV30 and TRBJ2-1; 10 bases line up with TRBD2. V lost 0 bases and J lost 4; bases outside the gene matches: 3. CDR3 length equals 15 residues. CDR1 is GTSNPN, CDR2 SVGIG, per germline (reference sequence). The CDR3 loop reads CAWSVRAGGYNEQFF. In DNA form, the CDR3 reads TGTGCCTGGAGTGTACGAGCGGGAGGGTACAATGAGCAGTTCTTC.

The chain recombines TRBV2 with TRBJ1-2; 8 nucleotides match TRBD1. Germline lookup yields CDR1 SNHLY and CDR2 FYNNEI. The trim removed 6 bases at V and 4 bases at J, leaving 10 bases unmatched. The CDR3 contains 15 residues. This CDR3 reads CASSPGQGPSYGYTF. In DNA, the CDR3 is TGTGCCAGCAGCCCCGGACAGGGCCCTAGCTATGGCTACACCTTC.

The V gene is TRBV7-2, the J gene TRBJ1-4; 7 bases are shared with TRBD1. Germline assignment: CDR1 SGHTA and CDR2 FQGNSA. V shed 6 bases, J shed 5 bases, and the junction held 6 bases outside the gene matches. This CDR3 spans 14 amino acids. The CDR3 spells CASRAGTANEKLFF. The CDR3 bases are TGTGCCAGCAGGGCCGGGACAGCGAATGAAAAACTGTTTTTT.

The chain is built from TRBV7-2 and TRBJ2-3, with D perhaps TRBD2 (5 bases). The CDR3 runs to 13 residues. Trimming removed 5 bases at V and 4 bases at J, with 10 bases between. CDR1 is SGHTA, CDR2 FQGNSA, per germline. CDR3 amino acids: CASSPELADTQYF. Written as DNA, the CDR3 is TGTGCCAGCAGCCCCGAACTAGCAGATACGCAGTATTTT.

J is TRBJ2-3 and V is TRBV29-1, with 9 bases aligning to TRBD1. V shed 6 bases, J shed 5 bases, and the junction held 9 bases outside the gene matches. CDR1 is SQVTM, CDR2 ANQGSEA, per germline. The CDR3 length is 14 residues. CDR3 residues: CSVSGTGSIDTQYF. CDR3 sequence (DNA): TGCAGCGTCTCCGGGACAGGGTCCATAGATACGCAGTATTTT.

The gene calls are TRBV5-1 and TRBJ1-1; D unresolved. This CDR3 is 13 amino acids long. Germline CDR1 and CDR2: SGHRS and YFSETQ. Deletions cut 3 bases from V and 1 base from J, with 7 bases between. The CDR3 coding sequence is TGCGCCAGCAGCTCAACCGGGAACACTGAAGCTTTCTTT. As protein: CASSSTGNTEAFF.

V is TRBV25-1 and J is TRBJ2-2, with D perhaps TRBD2 (5 bases). Germline assignment: CDR1 MGHDK and CDR2 SYGVNS. This CDR3 has 13 amino acids. Trimming took off 3 bases at V and 7 bases at J, with 9 bases between the two ends. In nucleotides, the CDR3 is TGTGCCAGCAGTGACCGGACTGACGGGGAGCTGTTTTTT. Translated, it gives CASSDRTDGELFF.

The V gene is TRBV28, the J gene TRBJ2-7; possible D gene TRBD2, 6 bases. This CDR3 is 16 amino acids long. The germline V gene encodes CDR1 MDHEN and CDR2 SYDVKM. Trimming took 3 bases from V and 6 from J, leaving 21 bases between them. The CDR3 protein is CASSFRRADGGGEQYF. Here the CDR3 DNA reads TGTGCCAGCAGTTTTCGAAGGGCCGACGGGGGAGGCGAGCAGTACTTC.

The J gene is TRBJ2-7, the V gene TRBV3-1 (or the pseudogene TRBV3-2); TRBD2 matches at 12 bases. V shed 6 bases, J shed 2 bases, and the junction held 5 bases outside the gene matches. CDR1 is LGHDT, CDR2 YNNKEL, per germline (reference sequence). The CDR3 covers 15 residues. This CDR3 is CASRRLAGGTYEQYF. CDR3 DNA sequence: TGTGCCAGCAGACGTCTAGCGGGAGGGACCTACGAGCAGTACTTC.

The chain employs TRBV19 and TRBJ2-1, with 8 bases lining up with TRBD1. CDR1 LNHDA and CDR2 SQIVND come from the germline V gene (reference sequence). The CDR3 totals 15 residues. Unmatched junction bases numbered 9, after V lost 7 bases and J lost 4 bases. In DNA, the CDR3 is TGTGCCAGTACTACGACAGGGGACACTTACAATGAGCAGTTCTTC. Its protein is CASTTTGDTYNEQFF. Looking up the rest from reference TRBV19 and TRBJ2-1 gives the full variable domain: DGGITQSPKYLFRKEGQNVTLSCEQNLNHDAMYWYRQDPGQGLRLIYYSQIVNDFQKGDIAEGYSVSREKKESFPLTVTSAQKNPTAFYLCASTTTGDTYNEQFFGPGTRLTVL.

The CDR3 reads CASSLETSRGEQYF. CDR3 nucleotide sequence: TGTGCCAGCAGTTTAGAGACCAGTCGAGGCGAGCAGTACTTC. The rearrangement uses TRBV27 and TRBJ2-7; no clear D. Trimming cost V 2 bases and J 6 bases, with 14 bases left between them. The CDR3 covers 14 residues. The germline V gene encodes CDR1 MNHEY and CDR2 SMNVEV (reference sequence).

This clone was seen a few times. The chain carries TRBV2 and TRBJ2-5; 8 bases are shared with TRBD2. The CDR3 consists of 14 residues. V lost 5 bases to trimming and J lost 2 bases; unmatched junction nucleotides: 4. Germline assignment: CDR1 SNHLY and CDR2 FYNNEI. For the CDR3, the DNA is TGTGCCAGCAGTATAGCGGGAACACAAGAGACCCAGTACTTC. Translating gives CASSIAGTQETQYF.

J is TRBJ1-6 and V is TRBV6-5; no clear D gene. Germline values: CDR1 MNHEY, CDR2 SVGAGI. Trimming cost V 6 bases and J 6 bases, with 9 bases left between them. This CDR3 has 13 amino acids. CDR3 sequence (DNA): TGTGCCAGCAGGGCGGGAGGTAATTCACCCCTCCACTTT. It specifies CASRAGGNSPLHF.

The chain joins TRBV15 to TRBJ1-4; TRBD1 might be the D (5 bases). This CDR3 has 15 residues. V was shortened by 0 bases and J by 10 bases, with 15 bases between the two germline ends. Germline V gene data show CDR1 as LNHNV and CDR2 as YYDKDF (reference sequence). The CDR3 here is CATSRDGRQGGKLFF. CDR3 nucleotide sequence: TGTGCCACCAGCAGAGATGGTCGTCAGGGAGGAAAACTGTTTTTT.

The chain carries TRBV21-1 and TRBJ2-1; the table gives TRBD1 as D, unverified against the DNA. TRBV21-1 is deemed a pseudogene. The CDR3 loop spans 14 amino acids. CDR3 in amino acids: CASSKAEQNNEQFF. The CDR3 DNA is TGTGCCAGCAGCAAAGCGGAACAGAACAATGAGCAGTTCTTC.

The genes are TRBV10-3 and TRBJ1-3; no clear D. Germline CDR1 and CDR2: ENHRY and SYGVKD. The CDR3 runs 14 residues. Trimming took off 5 bases at V and 3 bases at J, with 11 bases between the two ends. The CDR3 DNA is TGTGCCATCAGTTTGGGTCAGGATGGAAACACCATATATTTT. Protein product: CAISLGQDGNTIYF.

This chain connects TRBV7-2 to TRBJ2-4, with D tentatively TRBD1 (6 bases). Germline V gene lookup returns CDR1 SGHTA and CDR2 FQGNSA. V lost 3 bases and J lost 1, with 22 bases in between. The CDR3 extends over 19 amino acids. The CDR3 here is CASSFRVQGSLLAKNIQYF. The CDR3 DNA reads as TGTGCCAGCAGCTTCCGTGTACAGGGAAGTCTCTTGGCCAAAAACATTCAGTACTTC.